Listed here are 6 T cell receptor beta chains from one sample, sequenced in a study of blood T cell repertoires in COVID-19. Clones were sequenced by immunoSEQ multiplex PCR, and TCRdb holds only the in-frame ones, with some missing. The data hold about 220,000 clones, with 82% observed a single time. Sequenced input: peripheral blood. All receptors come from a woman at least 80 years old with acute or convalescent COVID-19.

The CDR3 DNA reads as TGTGCCAGCAATCGAGGGGGGGACACTGAAGCTTTCTTT. It is translated as CASNRGGDTEAFF. This rearrangement joins TRBV28 to TRBJ1-1; tentatively, D is TRBD1 (6 bases). The CDR3 is made up of 13 amino acids. Trimming removed 7 bases from V and 3 bases from J, with 12 bases in between. CDR1 is MDHEN, CDR2 SYDVKM, per germline. The full variable domain, its missing parts supplied by reference TRBV28 and TRBJ1-1, is DVKVTQSSRYLVKRTGEKVFLECVQDMDHENMFWYRQDPGLGLRLIYFSYDVKMKEKGDIPEGYSVSREKKERFSLILESASTNQTSMYLCASNRGGDTEAFFGQGTRLTVV.

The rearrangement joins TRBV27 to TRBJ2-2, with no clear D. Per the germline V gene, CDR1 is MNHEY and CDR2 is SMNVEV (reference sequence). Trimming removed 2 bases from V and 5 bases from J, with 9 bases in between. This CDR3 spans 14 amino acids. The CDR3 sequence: CASSLMGWTGELFF. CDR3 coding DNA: TGTGCCAGCAGTTTAATGGGCTGGACCGGGGAGCTGTTTTTT.

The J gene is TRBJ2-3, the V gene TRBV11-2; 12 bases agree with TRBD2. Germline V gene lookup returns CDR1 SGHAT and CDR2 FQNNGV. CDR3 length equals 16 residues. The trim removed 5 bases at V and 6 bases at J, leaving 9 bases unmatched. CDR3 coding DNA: TGTGCCAGCAGCCCGAAGACTAGCGGGGGCCCTGATACGCAGTATTTT. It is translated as CASSPKTSGGPDTQYF.

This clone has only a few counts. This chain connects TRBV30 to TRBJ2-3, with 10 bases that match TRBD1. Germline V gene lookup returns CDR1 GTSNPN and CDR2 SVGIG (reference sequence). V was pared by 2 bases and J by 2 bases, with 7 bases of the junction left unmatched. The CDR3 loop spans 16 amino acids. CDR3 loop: CAWSLGTGVTTDTQYF. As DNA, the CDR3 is TGTGCCTGGAGTCTCGGGACAGGGGTTACCACAGATACGCAGTATTTT.

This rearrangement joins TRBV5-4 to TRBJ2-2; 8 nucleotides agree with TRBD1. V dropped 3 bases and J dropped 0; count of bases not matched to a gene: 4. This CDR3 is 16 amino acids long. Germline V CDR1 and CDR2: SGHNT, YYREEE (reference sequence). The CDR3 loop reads CASSYPDRANTGELFF. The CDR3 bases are TGTGCCAGCAGCTACCCGGACAGGGCGAACACCGGGGAGCTGTTTTTT.

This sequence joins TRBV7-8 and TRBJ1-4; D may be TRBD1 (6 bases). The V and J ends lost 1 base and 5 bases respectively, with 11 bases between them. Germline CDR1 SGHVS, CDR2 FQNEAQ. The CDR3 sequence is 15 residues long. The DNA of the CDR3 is TGTGCCAGCAGCTTAGGGACAGTGCAAAATGAAAAACTGTTTTTT. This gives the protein CASSLGTVQNEKLFF.